This TCR beta chain emerged from a study of T cell changes during pregnancy in multiple sclerosis. The protocol was immunoSEQ multiplex PCR, while the TCRdb copy is restricted to in-frame clones and leaves out a portion. The repertoire holds 50,000 to 55,000 clones, with around nine tenths as singletons. Per the germline V gene, CDR1 is SGHAT and CDR2 is FQNNGV. The CDR3 totals 14 residues. Deletions cut 1 base from V and 2 bases from J, with 8 bases between. Sequenced here: CD4+ T cells from peripheral blood mononuclear cells, sampled in the third trimester of pregnancy. This chain uses TRBV11-2 with TRBJ2-5, with unresolved D. This receptor was obtained from a female donor with multiple sclerosis, enrolled in a pregnancy study. The CDR3 protein is CASSLGWRQETQYF. The DNA for the CDR3 is TGTGCCAGCAGCTTAGGTTGGCGGCAAGAGACCCAGTACTTC.